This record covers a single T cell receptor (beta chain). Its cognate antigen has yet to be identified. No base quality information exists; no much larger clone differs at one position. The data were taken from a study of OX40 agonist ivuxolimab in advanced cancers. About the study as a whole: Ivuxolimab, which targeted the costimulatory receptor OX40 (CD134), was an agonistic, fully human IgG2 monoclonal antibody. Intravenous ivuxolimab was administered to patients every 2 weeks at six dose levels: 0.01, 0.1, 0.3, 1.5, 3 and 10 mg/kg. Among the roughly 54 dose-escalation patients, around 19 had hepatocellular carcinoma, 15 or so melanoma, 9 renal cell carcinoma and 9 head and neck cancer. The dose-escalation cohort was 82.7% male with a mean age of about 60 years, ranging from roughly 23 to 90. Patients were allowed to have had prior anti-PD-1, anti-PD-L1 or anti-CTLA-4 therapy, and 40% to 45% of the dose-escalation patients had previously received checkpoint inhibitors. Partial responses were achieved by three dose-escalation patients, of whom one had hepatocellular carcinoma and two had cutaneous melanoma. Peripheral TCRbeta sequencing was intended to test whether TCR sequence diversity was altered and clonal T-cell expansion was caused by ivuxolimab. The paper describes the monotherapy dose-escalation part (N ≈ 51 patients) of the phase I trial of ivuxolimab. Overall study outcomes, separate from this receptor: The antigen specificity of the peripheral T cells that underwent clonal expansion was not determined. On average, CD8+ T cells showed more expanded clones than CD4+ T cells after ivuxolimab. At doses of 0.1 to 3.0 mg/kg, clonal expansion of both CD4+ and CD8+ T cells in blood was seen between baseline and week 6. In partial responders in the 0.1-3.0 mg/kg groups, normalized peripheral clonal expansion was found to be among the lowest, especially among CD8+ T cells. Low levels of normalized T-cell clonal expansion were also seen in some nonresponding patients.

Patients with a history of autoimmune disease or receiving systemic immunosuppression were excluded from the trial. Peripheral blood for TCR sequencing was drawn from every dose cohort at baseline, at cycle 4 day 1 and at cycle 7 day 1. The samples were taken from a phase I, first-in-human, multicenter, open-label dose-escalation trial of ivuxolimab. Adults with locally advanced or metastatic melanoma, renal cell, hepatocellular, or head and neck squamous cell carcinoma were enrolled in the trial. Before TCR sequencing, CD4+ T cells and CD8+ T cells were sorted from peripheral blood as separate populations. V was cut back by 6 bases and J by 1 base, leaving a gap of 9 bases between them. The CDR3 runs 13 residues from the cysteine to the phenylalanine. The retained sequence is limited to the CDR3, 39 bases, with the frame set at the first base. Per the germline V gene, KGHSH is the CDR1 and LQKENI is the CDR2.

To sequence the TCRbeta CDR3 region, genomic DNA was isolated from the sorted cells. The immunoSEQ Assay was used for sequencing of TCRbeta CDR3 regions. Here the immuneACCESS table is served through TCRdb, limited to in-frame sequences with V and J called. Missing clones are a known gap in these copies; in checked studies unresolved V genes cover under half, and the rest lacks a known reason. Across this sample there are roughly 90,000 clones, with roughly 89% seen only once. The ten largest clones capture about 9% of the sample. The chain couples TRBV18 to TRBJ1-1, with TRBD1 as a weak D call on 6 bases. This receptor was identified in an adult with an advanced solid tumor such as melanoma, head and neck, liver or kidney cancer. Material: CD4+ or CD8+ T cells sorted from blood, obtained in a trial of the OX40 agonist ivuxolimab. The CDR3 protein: CASSTGQNTEAFF. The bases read TGTGCCAGCTCTACGGGACAGAACACTGAAGCTTTCTTT.